This T cell receptor (beta chain) was recovered during a study of shared clonotypes between healthy human individuals. Whole-study context: Three men and a couple of women, aged 18 to 49, were donors.

This CDR3 spans 15 amino acids. J lost 7 bases, V lost 3 bases, and 6 bases had no gene match. The V gene's germline CDR1 is SGHTA and CDR2 FQGNSA. Generated by immunoSEQ multiplex PCR, the TCRdb table keeps only in-frame clones and is missing some. Found here are about 2,500,000 clones, approximately 90% of them singletons; the top ten hold roughly 0.14%. Sequencing was carried out using naive CD4+ T cells sorted from blood. Noted subset: CD45RA+ positively selected. The chain couples TRBV7-2 to TRBJ2-3, with 11 bases fitting TRBD1. This sequence was found in a young man in good health. The CDR3 DNA follows: TGTGCCAGCAGCTTCCCGGGACAGGGGGGTAATACGCAGTATTTT. Amino acids: CASSFPGQGGNTQYF.